The 7 T cell receptor beta chains below all came from one sample that was sequenced in a study of shared clonotypes between healthy human individuals. Assay: immunoSEQ multiplex PCR; the TCRdb copy retains only in-frame clones and omits some. The table lists about 2.4 million clones, approximately 93% of them singletons. Specimen: naive CD4+ T cells from PBMCs. The subset is: CD45RA+ positively selected. The receptors here all came from a man younger than 35 in good health. Some clones in this sample may be carry-over from other donors' samples.

As regards this clone: The sample holds other DNA sequences that translate to the same CDR3. The rearrangement uses TRBV9 and TRBJ2-3; 12 bases fit TRBD2. The V segment lost 3 bases and the J segment 0 bases; nucleotides outside the gene matches: 2. Germline CDR1 SGDLS, CDR2 YYNGEE. The CDR3 runs to 16 residues. The CDR3 loop reads CASSAGTSGSTDTQYF. As DNA, the CDR3 is TGTGCCAGCAGCGCGGGGACTAGCGGGAGCACAGATACGCAGTATTTT.

This chain joins TRBV7-9 and TRBJ1-4, with D possibly matching TRBD1 (5 bases). Trimming removed 0 bases at V and 3 bases at J, with 11 bases between. CDR1 is SEHNR, CDR2 FQNEAQ, per germline (reference sequence). This CDR3 is built from 16 residues. The CDR3 bases are TGTGCCAGCAGCTTAGCGCTGGGGGTCTCTAATGAAAAACTGTTTTTT. It encodes CASSLALGVSNEKLFF.

The CDR3 nucleotides read TGTGCCAGCAGTGAATGGGTGGGCCCCGGCGAGCAGTACTTC. Its protein is CASSEWVGPGEQYF. The chain couples TRBV6-1 to TRBJ2-7; no definite D call. The V end was cut by 2 bases, the J end by 6 bases, with 14 bases between. Germline CDR1 is MNHNS and CDR2 is SASEGT. The CDR3 has 14 residues.

This chain joins TRBV9 and TRBJ2-3; perhaps D is TRBD1 or TRBD2 (5 bases each). CDR3 size: 15 residues. Germline V gene sequence: CDR1 SGDLS, CDR2 YYNGEE. The V end lost 4 bases, the J end lost 0 bases, and 12 bases lay between the germline ends. This CDR3 is CASSYRDGSTDTQYF. The DNA of the CDR3 is TGTGCCAGCAGCTACCGGGACGGTAGCACAGATACGCAGTATTTT. Based on the CDR3 plus reference TRBV9 and TRBJ2-3, the full variable domain is DSGVTQTPKHLITATGQRVTLRCSPRSGDLSVYWYQQSLDQGLQFLIQYYNGEERAKGNILERFSAQQFPDLHSELNLSSLELGDSALYFCASSYRDGSTDTQYFGPGTRLTVL.

The rearrangement uses TRBV5-5 and TRBJ2-2; 8 nucleotides line up with TRBD1. Germline assignment: CDR1 SGHKS and CDR2 YYEKEE (reference sequence). Losses at the gene ends were 6 bases for V and 2 bases for J; bases not matched to a gene: 9. The CDR3 consists of 16 residues. CDR3 protein: CASTSNDRGNTGELFF. The CDR3 DNA sequence: TGTGCCAGCACCTCCAACGACAGGGGTAACACCGGGGAGCTGTTTTTT.

This chain connects TRBV11-2 to TRBJ2-3, with TRBD2 matching over 12 bases. The CDR3 is 16 amino acids. CDR1 is SGHAT, CDR2 FQNNGV, per germline. J gave up 4 bases and V 1 base, and 3 bases lay outside the gene matches. The CDR3 nucleotides read TGTGCCAGCAGCTTAGTATCTAGCGGGAGGGCAGATACGCAGTATTTT. Translated, it gives CASSLVSSGRADTQYF.

V and J are TRBV7-9 and TRBJ1-1; 8 bases match TRBD1. Germline CDR1 and CDR2: SEHNR and FQNEAQ (reference sequence). CDR3 length: 15 amino acids. V shed 6 bases and J 4 bases; nucleotides not matched to a gene: 10. This CDR3 reads CASSPRTGTGTEAFF. The CDR3, as DNA: TGTGCCAGCAGTCCCCGGACAGGGACCGGCACTGAAGCTTTCTTT. Full variable domain (missing parts from reference TRBV7-9 and TRBJ1-1): DTGVSQNPRHKITKRGQNVTFRCDPISEHNRLYWYRQTLGQGPEFLTYFQNEAQLEKSRLLSDRFSAERPKGSFSTLEIQRTEQGDSAMYLCASSPRTGTGTEAFFGQGTRLTVV.